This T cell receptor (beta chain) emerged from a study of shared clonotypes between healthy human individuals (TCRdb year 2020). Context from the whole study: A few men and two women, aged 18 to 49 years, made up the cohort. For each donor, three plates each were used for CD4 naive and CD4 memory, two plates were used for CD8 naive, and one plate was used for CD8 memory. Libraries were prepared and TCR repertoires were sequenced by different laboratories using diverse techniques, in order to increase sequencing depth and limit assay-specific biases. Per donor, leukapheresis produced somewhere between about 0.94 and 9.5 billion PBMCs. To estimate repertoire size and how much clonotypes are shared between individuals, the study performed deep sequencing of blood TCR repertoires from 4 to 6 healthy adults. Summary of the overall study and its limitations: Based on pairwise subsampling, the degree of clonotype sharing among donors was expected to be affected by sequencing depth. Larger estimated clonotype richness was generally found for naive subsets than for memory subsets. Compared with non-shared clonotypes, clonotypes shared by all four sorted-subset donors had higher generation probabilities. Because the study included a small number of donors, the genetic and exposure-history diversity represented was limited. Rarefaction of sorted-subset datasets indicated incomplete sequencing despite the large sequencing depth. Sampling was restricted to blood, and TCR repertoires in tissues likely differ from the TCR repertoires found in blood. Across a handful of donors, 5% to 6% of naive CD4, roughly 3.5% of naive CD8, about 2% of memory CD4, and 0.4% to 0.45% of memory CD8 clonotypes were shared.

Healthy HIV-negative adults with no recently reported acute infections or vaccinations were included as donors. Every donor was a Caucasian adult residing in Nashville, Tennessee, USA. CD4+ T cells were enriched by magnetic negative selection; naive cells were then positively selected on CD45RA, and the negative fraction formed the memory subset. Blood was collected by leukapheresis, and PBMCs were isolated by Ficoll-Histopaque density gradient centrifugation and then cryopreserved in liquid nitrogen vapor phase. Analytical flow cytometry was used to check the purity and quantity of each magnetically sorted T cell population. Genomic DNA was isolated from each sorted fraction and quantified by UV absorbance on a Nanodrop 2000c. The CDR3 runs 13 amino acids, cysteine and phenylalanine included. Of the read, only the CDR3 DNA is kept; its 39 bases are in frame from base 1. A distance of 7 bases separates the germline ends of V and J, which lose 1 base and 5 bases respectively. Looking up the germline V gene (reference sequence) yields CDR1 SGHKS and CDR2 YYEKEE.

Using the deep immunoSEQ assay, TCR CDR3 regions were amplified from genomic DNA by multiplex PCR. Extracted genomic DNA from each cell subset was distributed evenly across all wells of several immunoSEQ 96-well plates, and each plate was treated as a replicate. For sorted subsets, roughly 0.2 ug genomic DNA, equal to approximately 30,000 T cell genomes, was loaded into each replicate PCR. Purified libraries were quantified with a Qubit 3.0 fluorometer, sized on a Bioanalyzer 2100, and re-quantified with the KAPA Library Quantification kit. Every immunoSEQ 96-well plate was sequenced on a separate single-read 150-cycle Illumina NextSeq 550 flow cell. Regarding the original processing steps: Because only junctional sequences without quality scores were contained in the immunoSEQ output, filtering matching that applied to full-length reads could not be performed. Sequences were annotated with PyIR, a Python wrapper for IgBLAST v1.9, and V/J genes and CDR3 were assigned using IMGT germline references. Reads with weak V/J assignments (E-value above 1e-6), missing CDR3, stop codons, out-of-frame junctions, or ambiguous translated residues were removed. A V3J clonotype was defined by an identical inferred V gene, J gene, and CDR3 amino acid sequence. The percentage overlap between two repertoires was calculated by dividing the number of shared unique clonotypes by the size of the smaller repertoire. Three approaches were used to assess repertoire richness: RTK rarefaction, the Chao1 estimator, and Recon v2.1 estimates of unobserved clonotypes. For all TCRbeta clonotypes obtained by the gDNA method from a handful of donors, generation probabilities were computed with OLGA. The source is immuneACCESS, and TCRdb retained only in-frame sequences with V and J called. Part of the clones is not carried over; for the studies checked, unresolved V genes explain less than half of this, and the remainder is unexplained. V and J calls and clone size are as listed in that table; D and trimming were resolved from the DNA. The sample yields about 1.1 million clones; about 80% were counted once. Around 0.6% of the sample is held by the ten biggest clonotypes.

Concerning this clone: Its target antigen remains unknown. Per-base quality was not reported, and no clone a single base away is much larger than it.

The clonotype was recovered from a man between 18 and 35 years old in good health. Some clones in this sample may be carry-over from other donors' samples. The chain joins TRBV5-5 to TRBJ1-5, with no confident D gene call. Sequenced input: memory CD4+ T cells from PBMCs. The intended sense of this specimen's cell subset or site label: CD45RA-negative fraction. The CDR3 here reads CASSLSQHQPQHF. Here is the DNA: TGTGCCAGCAGCTTGTCACAACATCAGCCCCAGCATTTT.